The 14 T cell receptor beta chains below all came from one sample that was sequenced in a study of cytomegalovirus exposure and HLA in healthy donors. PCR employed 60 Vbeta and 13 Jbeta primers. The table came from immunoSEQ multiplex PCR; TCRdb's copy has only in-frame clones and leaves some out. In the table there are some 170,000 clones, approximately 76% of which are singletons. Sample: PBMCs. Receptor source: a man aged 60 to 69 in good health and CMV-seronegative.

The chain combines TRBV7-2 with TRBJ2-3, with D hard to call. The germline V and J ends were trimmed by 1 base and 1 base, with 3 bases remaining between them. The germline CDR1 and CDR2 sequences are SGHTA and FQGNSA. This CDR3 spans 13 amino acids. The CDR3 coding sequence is TGTGCCAGCAGCTTAGTCGGCACAGATACGCAGTATTTT. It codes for CASSLVGTDTQYF.

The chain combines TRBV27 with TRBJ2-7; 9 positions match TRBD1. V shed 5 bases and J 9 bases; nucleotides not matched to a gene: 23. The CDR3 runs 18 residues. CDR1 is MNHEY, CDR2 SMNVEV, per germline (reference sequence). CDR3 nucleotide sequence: TGTGCCAGCAGTCCCCGATCCCCGGGACAGGGCCTGGATGGGTGGCAGTACTTC. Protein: CASSPRSPGQGLDGWQYF.

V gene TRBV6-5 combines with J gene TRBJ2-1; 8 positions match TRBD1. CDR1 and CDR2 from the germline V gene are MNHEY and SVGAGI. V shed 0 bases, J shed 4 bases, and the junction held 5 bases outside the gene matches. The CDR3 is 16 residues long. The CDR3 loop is CASSYSPGQAYNEQFF. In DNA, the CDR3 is TGTGCCAGCAGTTACTCTCCGGGACAGGCATACAATGAGCAGTTCTTC.

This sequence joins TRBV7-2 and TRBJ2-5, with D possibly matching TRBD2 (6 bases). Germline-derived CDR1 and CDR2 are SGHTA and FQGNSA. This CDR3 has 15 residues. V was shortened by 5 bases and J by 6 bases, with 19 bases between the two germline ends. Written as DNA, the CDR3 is TGTGCCAGCAGCCGATCGGAGGGAAAGGGAAAGACCCAGTACTTC. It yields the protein CASSRSEGKGKTQYF. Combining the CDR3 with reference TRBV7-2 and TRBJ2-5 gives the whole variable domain GAGVSQSPSNKVTEKGKDVELRCDPISGHTALYWYRQSLGQGLEFLIYFQGNSAPDKSGLPSDRFSAERTGGSVSTLTIQRTQQEDSAVYLCASSRSEGKGKTQYFGPGTRLLVL.

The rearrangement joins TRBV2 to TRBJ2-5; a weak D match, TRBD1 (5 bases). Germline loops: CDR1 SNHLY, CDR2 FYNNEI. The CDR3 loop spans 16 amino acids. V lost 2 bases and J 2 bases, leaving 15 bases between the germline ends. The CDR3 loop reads CASSELDTYSQETQYF. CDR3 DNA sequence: TGTGCCAGCAGTGAATTGGACACCTACTCACAAGAGACCCAGTACTTC.

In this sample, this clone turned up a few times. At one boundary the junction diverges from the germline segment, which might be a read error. DNA of the CDR3: TGTGCCAGCAGCCCATTCGGTAGTATTGAAACTTTCTTT. It translates to CASSPFGSIETFF. The genes are TRBV7-9 and TRBJ1-1; no firm D call. CDR1 and CDR2 from the germline V gene are SEHNR and FQNEAQ (reference sequence). This CDR3 has 13 residues.

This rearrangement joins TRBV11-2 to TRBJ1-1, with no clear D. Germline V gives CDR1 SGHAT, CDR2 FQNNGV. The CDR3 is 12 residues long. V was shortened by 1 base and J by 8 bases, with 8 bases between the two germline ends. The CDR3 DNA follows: TGTGCCAGCAGCTTAGCAGAGGGAGAAGCTTTCTTT. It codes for CASSLAEGEAFF.

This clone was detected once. CDR3 sequence: CATSRDQGAGNTIYF. The CDR3 region has the DNA TGTGCCACCAGCAGAGATCAGGGGGCTGGAAACACCATATATTTT. V is TRBV15 and J is TRBJ1-3; 7 bases are a match to TRBD1. Trimming took 0 bases from V and 2 from J; bases not matched to a gene: 1. Germline V gene data show CDR1 as LNHNV and CDR2 as YYDKDF (reference sequence). This CDR3 comprises 15 residues.

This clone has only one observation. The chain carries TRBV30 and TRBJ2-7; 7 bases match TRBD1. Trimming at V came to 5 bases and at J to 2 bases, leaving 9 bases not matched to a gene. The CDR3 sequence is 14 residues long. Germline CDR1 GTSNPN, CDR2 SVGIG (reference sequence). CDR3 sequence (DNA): TGTGCCTGGCATAGAAACAGGGGAACCTACGAGCAGTACTTC. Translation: CAWHRNRGTYEQYF.

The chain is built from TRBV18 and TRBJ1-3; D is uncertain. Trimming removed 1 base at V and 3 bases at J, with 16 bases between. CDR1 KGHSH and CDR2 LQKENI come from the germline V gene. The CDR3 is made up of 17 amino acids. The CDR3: CASSPRAYGSGGNTIYF. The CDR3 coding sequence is TGTGCCAGCTCACCACGGGCTTACGGGAGCGGTGGAAACACCATATATTTT.

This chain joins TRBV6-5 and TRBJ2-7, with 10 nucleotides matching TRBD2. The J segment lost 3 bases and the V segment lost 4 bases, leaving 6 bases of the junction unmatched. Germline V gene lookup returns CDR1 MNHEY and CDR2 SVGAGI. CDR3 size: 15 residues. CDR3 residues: CASSSVLAGNYEQYF. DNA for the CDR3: TGTGCCAGCAGTTCCGTACTAGCGGGAAACTACGAGCAGTACTTC.

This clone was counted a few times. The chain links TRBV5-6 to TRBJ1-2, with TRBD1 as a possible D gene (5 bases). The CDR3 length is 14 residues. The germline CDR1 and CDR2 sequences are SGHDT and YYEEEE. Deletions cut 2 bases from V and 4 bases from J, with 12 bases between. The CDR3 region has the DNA TGTGCCAGCAGCTTAAGACAGATCCTCTATGGCTACACCTTC. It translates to CASSLRQILYGYTF.

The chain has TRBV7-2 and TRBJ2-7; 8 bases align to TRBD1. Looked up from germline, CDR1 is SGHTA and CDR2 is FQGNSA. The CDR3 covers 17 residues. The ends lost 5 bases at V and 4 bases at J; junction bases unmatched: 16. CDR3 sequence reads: CASSPAERARGLYEQYF. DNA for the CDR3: TGTGCCAGCAGCCCGGCCGAACGGGCCAGGGGGCTTTACGAGCAGTACTTC.

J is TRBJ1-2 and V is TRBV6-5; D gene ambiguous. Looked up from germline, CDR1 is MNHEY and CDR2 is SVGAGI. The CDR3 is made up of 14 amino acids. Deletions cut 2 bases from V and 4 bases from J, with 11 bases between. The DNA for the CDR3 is TGTGCCAGCAGTTACGGGCAGTTCGCCTATGGCTACACCTTC. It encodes CASSYGQFAYGYTF.